This T cell receptor beta chain was identified in a study of T-cell reconstitution after alpha-beta-depleted transplantation in children. Germline V gives CDR1 SGHAT, CDR2 FQNNGV. The CDR3 extends over 14 amino acids. Trimming at V came to 8 bases and at J to 3 bases, leaving 7 bases not matched to a gene. The authors prepared the TCRbeta library with unique molecular identifiers. MiXCR was run by TCRdb on the PCR reads, yielding one entry per CDR3 protein. Altogether about 610,000 distinct CDR3 sequences are present, approximately 10% being singletons, with the ten largest covering 4%. The sequencing here drew on PBMCs from the stem cell graft donor, taken from the stem cell graft. The rearrangement uses TRBV11-2 and TRBJ2-3, with 8 bases lining up with TRBD2. The source is a human donor who donated a stem cell graft to a child with acute myeloid leukemia. The CDR3 DNA sequence: TGTGCCAGCGGGCGGGAGGTGCCTACAGATACGCAGTATTTT. It yields the protein CASGREVPTDTQYF. Full variable domain (remainder filled in from reference TRBV11-2 and TRBJ2-3): EAGVAQSPRYKIIEKRQSVAFWCNPISGHATLYWYQQILGQGPKLLIQFQNNGVVDDSQLPKDRFSAERLKGVDSTLKIQPAKLEDSAVYLCASGREVPTDTQYFGPGTRLTVL.